This T cell receptor beta chain was sequenced during a study of human T cells and chemical hapten exposure. Unique molecular identifiers were attached to individual cDNA molecules during library preparation. Each CDR3 protein gets one entry after TCRdb re-called the RACE reads with MiXCR. The sample carries over 100,000 distinct CDR3 sequences, about 8.2% recorded once. The CDR3 has 16 amino acids. Trimming took 3 bases from V and 3 from J; bases not matched to a gene: 8. The germline gives CDR1 SGHRS, CDR2 YFSETQ. As for time point: healthy volunteer bleed at 2 weeks. Total RNA was isolated from unfractionated whole blood. This clonotype was seen many times.

The TCR comes from a male donor in good health. Some clones in this sample may be carry-over from other donors' samples. Specimen: whole blood. This chain joins TRBV5-1 and TRBJ1-3, with 8 bases that match TRBD1. The CDR3 nucleotides read TGCGCCAGCAGCTCCCAGGGGGCAGGAGGTGGAAACACCATATATTTT. Its protein product is CASSSQGAGGGNTIYF.